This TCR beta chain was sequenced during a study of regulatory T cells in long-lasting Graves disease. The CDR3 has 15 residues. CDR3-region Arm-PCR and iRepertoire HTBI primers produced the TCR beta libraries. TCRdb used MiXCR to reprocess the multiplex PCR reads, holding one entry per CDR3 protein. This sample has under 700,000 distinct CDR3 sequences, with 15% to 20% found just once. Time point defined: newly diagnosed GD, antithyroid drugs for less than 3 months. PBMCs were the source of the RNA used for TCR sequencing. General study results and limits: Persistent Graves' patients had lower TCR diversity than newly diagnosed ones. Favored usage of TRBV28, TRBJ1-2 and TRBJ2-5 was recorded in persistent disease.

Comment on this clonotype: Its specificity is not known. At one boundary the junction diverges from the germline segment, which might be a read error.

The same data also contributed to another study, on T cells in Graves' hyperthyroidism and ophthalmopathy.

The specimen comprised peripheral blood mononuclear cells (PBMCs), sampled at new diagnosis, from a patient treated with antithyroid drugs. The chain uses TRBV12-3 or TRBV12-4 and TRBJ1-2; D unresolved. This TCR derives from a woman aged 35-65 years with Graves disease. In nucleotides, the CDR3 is TGTGCCAGCAGCCAACAGCCGCTCCTAGATCATGGCTGCACCTTC. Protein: CASSQQPLLDHGCTF.